The 3 T cell receptor beta chains below come from one sample, sequenced in a study of blood T cell repertoires in COVID-19. The assay was immunoSEQ multiplex PCR, and TCRdb's table has in-frame clones only and misses some. The sample has 25,000 to 30,000 clones, around 90% seen once. The sequencing sample was made of peripheral blood. These receptors originate from a man aged 65 to 85 with active or convalescent COVID-19.

J is TRBJ1-2 and V is TRBV7-2, with 7 positions matching TRBD1. J gave up 8 bases and V 1 base, and 7 bases lay outside the gene matches. The germline V gene encodes CDR1 SGHTA and CDR2 FQGNSA. The CDR3 loop spans 14 amino acids. CDR3 residues: CASSLGQGLGGYTF. In nucleotides, the CDR3 is TGTGCCAGCAGCTTAGGACAGGGTCTCGGGGGCTACACCTTC. Using reference TRBV7-2 and TRBJ1-2 for the parts outside the CDR3, the full variable domain is GAGVSQSPSNKVTEKGKDVELRCDPISGHTALYWYRQSLGQGLEFLIYFQGNSAPDKSGLPSDRFSAERTGGSVSTLTIQRTQQEDSAVYLCASSLGQGLGGYTFGSGTRLTVV.

With respect to this clone: This same CDR3 is encoded by further DNA sequences in the sample. The rearrangement links TRBV7-9 to TRBJ2-5, with TRBD2 identical over 15 bases. From germline, CDR1 is SEHNR and CDR2 FQNEAQ (reference sequence). The V and J ends lost 5 bases and 5 bases, in that order; junction bases with no gene match: 9. This CDR3 has 17 residues. CDR3 DNA: TGTGCCAGCAGCACTGGGACTAGCGGGGGGCGGGGGGAGACCCAGTACTTC. Translation gives CASSTGTSGGRGETQYF.

This chain connects TRBV6-5 to TRBJ1-2; D not resolved. The germline V and J ends were trimmed by 0 bases and 9 bases, with 14 bases remaining between them. The CDR3 covers 14 residues. CDR1 and CDR2 from the germline V gene are MNHEY and SVGAGI. The CDR3 here is CASSYSGEGMRYTF. The CDR3 coding sequence is TGTGCCAGCAGTTACTCCGGGGAGGGTATGCGCTACACCTTC.